Sequencing of this TCR beta chain was carried out in a study of shared clonotypes between healthy human individuals. As for the study in general: Donor ages ranged 18 to 49 years: a couple of women, a few men.

Clones were sequenced by immunoSEQ multiplex PCR, and TCRdb holds only the in-frame ones, with some missing. This table has 450,000 to 500,000 clones, roughly 78% appearing once. Some 100 million PBMCs per unsorted sample were used for genomic DNA. Germline-derived CDR1 and CDR2 are MNHNY and SVGAGI (reference sequence). The CDR3 is made up of 14 amino acids. Trimming took off 2 bases at V and 3 bases at J, with 11 bases between the two ends. The specimen sequenced was PBMCs. The receptor's source is a woman in her thirties or forties in good health. Some clones in this sample may be carry-over from other donors' samples. V usage is TRBV6-6 and J usage is TRBJ2-7; D may be TRBD1 (5 bases). CDR3 protein: CASSYVRADYEQYF. CDR3 nucleotide sequence: TGTGCCAGCAGTTACGTCAGGGCCGACTACGAGCAGTACTTC.